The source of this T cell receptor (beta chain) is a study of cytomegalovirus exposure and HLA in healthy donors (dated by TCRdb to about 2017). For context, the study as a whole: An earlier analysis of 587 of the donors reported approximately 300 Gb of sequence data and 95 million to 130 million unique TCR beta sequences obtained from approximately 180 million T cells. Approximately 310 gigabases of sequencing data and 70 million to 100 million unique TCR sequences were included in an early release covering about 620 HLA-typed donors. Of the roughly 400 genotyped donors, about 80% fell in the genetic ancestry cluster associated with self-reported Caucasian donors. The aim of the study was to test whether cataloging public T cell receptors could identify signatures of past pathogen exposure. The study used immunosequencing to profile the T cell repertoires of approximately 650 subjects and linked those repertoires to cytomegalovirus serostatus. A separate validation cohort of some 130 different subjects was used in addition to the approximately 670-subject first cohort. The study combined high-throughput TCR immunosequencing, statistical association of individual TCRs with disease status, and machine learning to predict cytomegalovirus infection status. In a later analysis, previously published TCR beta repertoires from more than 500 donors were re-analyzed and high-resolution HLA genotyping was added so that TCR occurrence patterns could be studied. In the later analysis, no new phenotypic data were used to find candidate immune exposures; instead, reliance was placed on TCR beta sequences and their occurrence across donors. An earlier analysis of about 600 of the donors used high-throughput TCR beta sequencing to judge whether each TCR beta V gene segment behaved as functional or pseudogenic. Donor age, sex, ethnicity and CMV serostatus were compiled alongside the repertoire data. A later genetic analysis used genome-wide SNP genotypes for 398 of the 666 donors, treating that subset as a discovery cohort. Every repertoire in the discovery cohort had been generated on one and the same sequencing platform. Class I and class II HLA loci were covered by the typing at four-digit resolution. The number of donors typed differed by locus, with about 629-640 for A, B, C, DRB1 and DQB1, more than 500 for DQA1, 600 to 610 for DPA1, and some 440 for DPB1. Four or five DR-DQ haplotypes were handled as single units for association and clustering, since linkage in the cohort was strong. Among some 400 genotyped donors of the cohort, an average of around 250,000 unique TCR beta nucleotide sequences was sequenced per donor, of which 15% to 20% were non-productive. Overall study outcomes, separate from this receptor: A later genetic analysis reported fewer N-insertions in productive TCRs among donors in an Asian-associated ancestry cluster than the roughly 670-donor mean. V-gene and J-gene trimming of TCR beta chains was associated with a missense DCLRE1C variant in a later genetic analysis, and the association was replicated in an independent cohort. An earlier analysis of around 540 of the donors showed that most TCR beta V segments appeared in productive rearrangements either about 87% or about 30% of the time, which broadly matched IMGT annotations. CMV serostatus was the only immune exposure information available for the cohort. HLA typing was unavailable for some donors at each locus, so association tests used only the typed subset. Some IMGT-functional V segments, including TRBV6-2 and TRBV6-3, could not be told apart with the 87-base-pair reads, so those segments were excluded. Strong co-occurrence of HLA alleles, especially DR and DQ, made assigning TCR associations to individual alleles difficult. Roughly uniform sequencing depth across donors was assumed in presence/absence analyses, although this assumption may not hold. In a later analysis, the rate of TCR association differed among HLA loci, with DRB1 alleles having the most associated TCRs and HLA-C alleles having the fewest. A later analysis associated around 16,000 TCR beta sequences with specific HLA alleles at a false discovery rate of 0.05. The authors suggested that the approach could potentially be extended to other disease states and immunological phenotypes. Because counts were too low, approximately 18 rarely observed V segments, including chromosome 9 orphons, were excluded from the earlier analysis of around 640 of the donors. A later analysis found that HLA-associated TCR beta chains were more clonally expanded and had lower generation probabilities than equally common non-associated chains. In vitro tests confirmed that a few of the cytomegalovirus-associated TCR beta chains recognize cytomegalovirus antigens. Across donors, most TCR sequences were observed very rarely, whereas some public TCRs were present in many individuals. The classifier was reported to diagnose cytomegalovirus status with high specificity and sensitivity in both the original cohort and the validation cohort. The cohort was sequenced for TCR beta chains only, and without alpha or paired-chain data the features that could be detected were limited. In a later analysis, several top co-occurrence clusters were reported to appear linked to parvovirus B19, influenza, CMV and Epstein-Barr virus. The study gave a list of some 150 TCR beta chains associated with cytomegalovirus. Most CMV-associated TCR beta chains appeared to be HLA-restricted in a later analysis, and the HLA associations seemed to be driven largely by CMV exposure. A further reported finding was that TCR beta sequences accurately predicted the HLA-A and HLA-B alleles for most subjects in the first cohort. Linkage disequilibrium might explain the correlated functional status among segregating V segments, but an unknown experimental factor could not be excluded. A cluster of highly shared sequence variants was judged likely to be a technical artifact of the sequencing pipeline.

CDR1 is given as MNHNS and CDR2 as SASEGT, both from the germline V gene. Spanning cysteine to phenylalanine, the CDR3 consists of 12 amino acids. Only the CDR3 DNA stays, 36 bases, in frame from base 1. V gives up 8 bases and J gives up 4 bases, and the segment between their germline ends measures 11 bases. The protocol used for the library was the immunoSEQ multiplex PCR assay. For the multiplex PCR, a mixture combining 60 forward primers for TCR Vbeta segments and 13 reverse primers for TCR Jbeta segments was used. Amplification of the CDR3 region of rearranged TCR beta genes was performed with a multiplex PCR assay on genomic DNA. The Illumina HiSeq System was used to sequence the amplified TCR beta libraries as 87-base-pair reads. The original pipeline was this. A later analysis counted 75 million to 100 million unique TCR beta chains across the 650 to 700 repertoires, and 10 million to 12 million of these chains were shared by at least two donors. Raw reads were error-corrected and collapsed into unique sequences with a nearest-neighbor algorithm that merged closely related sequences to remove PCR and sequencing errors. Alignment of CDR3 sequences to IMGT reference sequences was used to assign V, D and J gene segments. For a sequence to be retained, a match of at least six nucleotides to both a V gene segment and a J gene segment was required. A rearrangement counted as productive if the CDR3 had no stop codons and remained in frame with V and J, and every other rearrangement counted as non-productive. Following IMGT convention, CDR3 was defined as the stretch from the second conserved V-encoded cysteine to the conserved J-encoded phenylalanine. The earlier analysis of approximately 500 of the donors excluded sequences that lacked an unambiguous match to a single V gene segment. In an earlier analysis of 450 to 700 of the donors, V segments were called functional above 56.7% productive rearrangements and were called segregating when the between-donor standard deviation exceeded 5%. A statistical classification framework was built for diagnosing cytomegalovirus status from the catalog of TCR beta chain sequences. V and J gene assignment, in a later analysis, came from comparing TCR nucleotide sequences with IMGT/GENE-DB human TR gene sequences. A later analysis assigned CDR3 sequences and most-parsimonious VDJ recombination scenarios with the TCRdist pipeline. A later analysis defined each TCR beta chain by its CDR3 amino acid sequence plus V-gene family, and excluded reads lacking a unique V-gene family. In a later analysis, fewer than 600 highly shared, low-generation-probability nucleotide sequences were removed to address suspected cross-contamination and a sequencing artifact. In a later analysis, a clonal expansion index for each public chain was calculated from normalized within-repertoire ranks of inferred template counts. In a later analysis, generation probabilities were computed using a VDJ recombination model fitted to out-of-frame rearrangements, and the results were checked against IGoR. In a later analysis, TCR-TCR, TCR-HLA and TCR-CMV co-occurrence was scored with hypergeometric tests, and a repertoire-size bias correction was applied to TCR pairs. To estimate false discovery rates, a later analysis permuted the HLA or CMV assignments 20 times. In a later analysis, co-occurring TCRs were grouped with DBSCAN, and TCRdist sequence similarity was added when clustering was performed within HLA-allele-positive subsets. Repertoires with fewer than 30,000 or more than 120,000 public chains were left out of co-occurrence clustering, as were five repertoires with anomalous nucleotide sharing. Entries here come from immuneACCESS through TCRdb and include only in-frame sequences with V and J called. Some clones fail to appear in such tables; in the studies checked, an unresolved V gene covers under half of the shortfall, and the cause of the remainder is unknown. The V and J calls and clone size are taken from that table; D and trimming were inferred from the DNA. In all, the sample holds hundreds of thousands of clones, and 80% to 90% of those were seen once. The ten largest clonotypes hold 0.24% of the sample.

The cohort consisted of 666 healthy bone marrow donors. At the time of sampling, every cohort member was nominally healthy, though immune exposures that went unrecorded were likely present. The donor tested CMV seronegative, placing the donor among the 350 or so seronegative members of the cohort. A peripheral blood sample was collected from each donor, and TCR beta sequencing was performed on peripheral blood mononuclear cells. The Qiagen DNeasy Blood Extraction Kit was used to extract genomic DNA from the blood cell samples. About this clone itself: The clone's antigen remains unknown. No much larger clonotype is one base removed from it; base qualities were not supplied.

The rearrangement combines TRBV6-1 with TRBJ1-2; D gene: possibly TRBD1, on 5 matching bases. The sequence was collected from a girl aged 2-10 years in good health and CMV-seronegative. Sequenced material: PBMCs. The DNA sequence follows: TGTGCCAGCTGCGGGACTATCTATGGCTACACCTTC. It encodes CASCGTIYGYTF.